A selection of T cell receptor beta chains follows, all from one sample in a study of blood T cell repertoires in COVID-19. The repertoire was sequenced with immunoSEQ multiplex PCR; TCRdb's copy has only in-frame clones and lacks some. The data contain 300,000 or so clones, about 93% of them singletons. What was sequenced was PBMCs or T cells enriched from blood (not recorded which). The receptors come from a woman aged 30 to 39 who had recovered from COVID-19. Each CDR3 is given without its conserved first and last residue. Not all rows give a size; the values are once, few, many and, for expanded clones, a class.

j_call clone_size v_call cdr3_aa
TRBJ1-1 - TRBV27 ASSYGRNTEAF
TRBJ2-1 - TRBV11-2 ASSLEAGGHNEQF
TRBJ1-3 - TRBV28 ASSTTGSGNTIY
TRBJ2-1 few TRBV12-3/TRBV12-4 ASSRDSNEQF
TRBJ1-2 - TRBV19 ASKGGSDYGYT
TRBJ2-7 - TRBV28 ASSLSLAGGGLSYEQY
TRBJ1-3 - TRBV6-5 ASRTGSSGNTIY
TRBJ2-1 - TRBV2 ASSGPGGGVDEQF
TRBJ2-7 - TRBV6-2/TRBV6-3 ASSPGTRAYEQY
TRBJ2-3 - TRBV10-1 ASSEVAGAADTQY
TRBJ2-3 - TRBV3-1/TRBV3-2 ASSQDRRVTDTQY
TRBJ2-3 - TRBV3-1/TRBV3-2 ASSTSEGASLDTQY
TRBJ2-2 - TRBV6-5 ASRLESNAGELF
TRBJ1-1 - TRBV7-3 ASSPGGATEAF
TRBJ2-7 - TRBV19 ASSVDSGKNYEQY
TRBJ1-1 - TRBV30 AWRQGNTEAF
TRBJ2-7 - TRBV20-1 SARQGYEQY
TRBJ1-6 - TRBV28 ASSSAGAGYNSPLH
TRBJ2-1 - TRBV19 ASSTGIFGEQF
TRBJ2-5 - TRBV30 AWSPTRPQETQY
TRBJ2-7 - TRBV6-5 ASSYSTRERGEQY
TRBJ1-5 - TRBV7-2 ASSSGQVGLASQH
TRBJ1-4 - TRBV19 ASSIGLGTGVEKLF
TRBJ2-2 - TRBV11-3 ASSLGGALNTGELF
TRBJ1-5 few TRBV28 ASSLLQDYSNQPQH
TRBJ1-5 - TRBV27 ASSSGQGAGQPQH
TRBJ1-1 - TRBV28 ASSRGPNTEAF
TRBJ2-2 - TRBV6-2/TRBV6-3 ASSYFTTGSIIGELF
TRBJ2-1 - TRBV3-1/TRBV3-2 ASSLLAGVGEQF
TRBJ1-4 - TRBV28 ASSPLEEKLF
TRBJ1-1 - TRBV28 ASNVPGQTTEAF